This is a list of T cell receptor beta chains from one sample in a study of human T cells and chemical hapten exposure. A single record per CDR3 protein comes from TCRdb applying MiXCR to the RACE reads. The sample consists of 150,000 to 200,000 distinct CDR3 sequences, 30% of them appearing once. Sample: whole blood, taken in connection with sensitization to the hapten diphenylcyclopropenone (DPC). These receptors all stem from a woman in her twenties or thirties with alopecia areata. Some clones in this sample may be carry-over from other donors' samples. Each CDR3 is given with its conserved first and last residue. A D gene is named only where the DNA matches it firmly. Size is stated for part of the rows, as once, few or many counts, or as a class when the clone is expanded.

D gene,J gene,clone size,V gene,CDR3 length,CDR3 DNA,CDR3 protein
TRBD2,TRBJ2-7,.,TRBV7-9,16,TGTGCCAGCAGCCCGTCTCCCGGGACTAGCTCCTACGAGCAGTACTTC,CASSPSPGTSSYEQYF
TRBD2,TRBJ2-7,.,TRBV4-2,13,TGTGCCAGCAGCTTGCCCGCCGGGAGGGAGCAGTACTTC,CASSLPAGREQYF
.,TRBJ2-1,.,TRBV20-1,12,TGCAGTGTGAGGCTGTACTACAATGAGCAGTTCTTC,CSVRLYYNEQFF
TRBD1,TRBJ2-3,.,TRBV6-2/TRBV6-3,15,TGTGCCAGCAGGGACCGACAGGGATTCACAGATACGCAGTATTTT,CASRDRQGFTDTQYF
TRBD1,TRBJ1-2,once,TRBV20-1,17,TGCAGTGCTAGAGATTCGGGGACAGAGTCTTATGGCTATGGCTACACCTTC,CSARDSGTESYGYGYTF
.,TRBJ1-2,few,TRBV28,12,TGTGCCAGCAGTTTATACGGGAATGGCTACACCTTC,CASSLYGNGYTF
.,TRBJ2-5,.,TRBV6-2/TRBV6-3,15,TGTGCCAGCAGACAACCCGGGACTTCCAAAGAGACCCAGTACTTC,CASRQPGTSKETQYF
TRBD1,TRBJ1-5,.,TRBV18,16,TGTGCCAGCTCACATCGGGACAGGGCGGGCAATCAGCCCCAGCATTTT,CASSHRDRAGNQPQHF
.,TRBJ2-5,few,TRBV28,12,TGTGCCAGCAGTTCATGGGAAGAGACCCAGTACTTC,CASSSWEETQYF
.,TRBJ2-5,.,TRBV29-1,14,TGCAGCGTTGAGGCCTCGGGTACCCAAGAGACCCAGTACTTC,CSVEASGTQETQYF
.,TRBJ1-3,few,TRBV5-1,15,TGCGCCAGCAGCTTGACGGATCTCTCTGGAAACACCATATATTTT,CASSLTDLSGNTIYF
.,TRBJ1-1,.,TRBV4-2,16,TGTGCCAGCAGCCAAGAGGGATTCTCAGGGAGCACTGAAGCTTTCTTT,CASSQEGFSGSTEAFF
.,TRBJ2-7,.,TRBV27,14,TGTGCCAGCAAATTGGGGGGTTACTCCTACGAGCAGTACTTC,CASKLGGYSYEQYF
TRBD1,TRBJ1-2,.,TRBV18,15,TGTGCCAGCTCACCATCTACACAGGGGAGCTATGGCTACACCTTC,CASSPSTQGSYGYTF
TRBD1,TRBJ1-6,.,TRBV10-3,17,TGTGCCATCAGCACCTCTGAAACCGGGACAGAGAATTCACCCCTCCACTTT,CAISTSETGTENSPLHF
.,TRBJ2-5,few,TRBV2,13,TGTGCCAGCACCCCCCCCGGTCGAGAGACCCAGTACTTC,CASTPPGRETQYF
.,TRBJ1-1,.,TRBV7-2,13,TGTGCCAGCAGCTTATCGGTGAACACTGAAGCTTTCTTT,CASSLSVNTEAFF
.,TRBJ2-6,few,TRBV15,15,TGTGCCACCAGCAGAGTTGGCTCTGGGGCCAACGTCCTGACTTTC,CATSRVGSGANVLTF
TRBD2,TRBJ2-3,.,TRBV2,16,TGTGCCAGCAGGAGAGAGCGGGAAACTAGCACAGATACGCAGTATTTT,CASRRERETSTDTQYF
.,TRBJ2-2,few,TRBV2,14,TGTGCCAGCAGTGAGTCAGTCCTGACCGGGGAGCTGTTTTTT,CASSESVLTGELFF
TRBD2,TRBJ2-1,.,TRBV2,18,TGTGCCAGCAGCCCCCCCGGGACTAGCGGGAGCGACAACAATGAGCAGTTCTTC,CASSPPGTSGSDNNEQFF
.,TRBJ2-2,.,TRBV7-8,18,TGTGCCAGCAGCTTAGTAGGCGGCCTACCCCAACGGGACGGGGAGCTGTTTTTT,CASSLVGGLPQRDGELFF